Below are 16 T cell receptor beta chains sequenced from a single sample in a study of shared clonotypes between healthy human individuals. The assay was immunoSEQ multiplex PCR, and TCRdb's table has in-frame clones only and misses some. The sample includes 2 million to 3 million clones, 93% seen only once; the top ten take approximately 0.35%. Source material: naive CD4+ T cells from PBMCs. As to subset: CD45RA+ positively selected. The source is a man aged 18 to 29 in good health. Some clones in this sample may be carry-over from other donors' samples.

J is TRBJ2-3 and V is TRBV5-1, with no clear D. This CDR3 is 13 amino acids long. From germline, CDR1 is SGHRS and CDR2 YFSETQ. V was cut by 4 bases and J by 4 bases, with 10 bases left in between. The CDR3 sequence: CASSGQTPDTQYF. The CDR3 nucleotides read TGCGCCAGCAGCGGGCAGACCCCAGATACGCAGTATTTT.

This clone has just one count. CDR3 protein: CASVRDRAWEQYF. The CDR3, as DNA: TGTGCCAGCGTCCGGGACAGGGCGTGGGAGCAGTACTTC. The gene calls are TRBV6-1 and TRBJ2-7, with 9 bases fitting TRBD1. V was clipped by 8 bases and J by 7 bases; unmatched bases: 9. Germline CDR1 and CDR2: MNHNS and SASEGT. This CDR3 region has 13 residues.

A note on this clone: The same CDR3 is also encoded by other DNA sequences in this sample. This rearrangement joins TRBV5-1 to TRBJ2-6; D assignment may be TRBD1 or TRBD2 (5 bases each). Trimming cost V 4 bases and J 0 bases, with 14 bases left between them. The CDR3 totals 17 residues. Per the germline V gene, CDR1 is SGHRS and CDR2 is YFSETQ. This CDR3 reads CASSPPGTNSGANVLTF. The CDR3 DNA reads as TGCGCCAGCAGCCCCCCCGGGACCAACTCTGGGGCCAACGTCCTGACTTTC. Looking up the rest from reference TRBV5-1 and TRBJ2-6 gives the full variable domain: KAGVTQTPRYLIKTRGQQVTLSCSPISGHRSVSWYQQTPGQGLQFLFEYFSETQRNKGNFPGRFSGRQFSNSRSEMNVSTLELGDSALYLCASSPPGTNSGANVLTFGAGSRLTVL.

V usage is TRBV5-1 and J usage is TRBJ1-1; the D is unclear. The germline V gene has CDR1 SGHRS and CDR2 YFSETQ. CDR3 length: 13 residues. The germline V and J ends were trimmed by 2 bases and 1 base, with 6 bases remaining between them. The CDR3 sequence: CASSFRRNTEAFF. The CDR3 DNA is TGCGCCAGCAGCTTTAGAAGGAACACTGAAGCTTTCTTT.

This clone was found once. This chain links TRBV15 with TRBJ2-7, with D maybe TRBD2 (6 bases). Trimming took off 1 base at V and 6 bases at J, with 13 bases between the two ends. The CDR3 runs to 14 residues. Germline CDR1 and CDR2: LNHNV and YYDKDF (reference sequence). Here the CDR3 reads CATSRVAGRGEQYF. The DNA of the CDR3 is TGTGCCACCAGCAGAGTGGCAGGGCGGGGCGAGCAGTACTTC.

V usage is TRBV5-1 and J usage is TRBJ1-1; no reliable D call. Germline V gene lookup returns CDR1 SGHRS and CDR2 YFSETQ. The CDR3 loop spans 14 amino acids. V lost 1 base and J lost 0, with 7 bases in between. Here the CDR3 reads CASSLKSMNTEAFF. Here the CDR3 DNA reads TGCGCCAGCAGCTTGAAGAGCATGAACACTGAAGCTTTCTTT.

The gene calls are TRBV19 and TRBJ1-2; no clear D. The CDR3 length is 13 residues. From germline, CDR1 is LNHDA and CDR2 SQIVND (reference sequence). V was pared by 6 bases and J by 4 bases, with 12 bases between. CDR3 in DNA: TGTGCCAGTAGGGCGGGAACGGGCTATGGCTACACCTTC. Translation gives CASRAGTGYGYTF.

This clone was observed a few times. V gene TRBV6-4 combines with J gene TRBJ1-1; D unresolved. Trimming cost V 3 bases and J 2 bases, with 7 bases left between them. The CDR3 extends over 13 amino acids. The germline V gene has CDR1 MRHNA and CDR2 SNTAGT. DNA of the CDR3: TGTGCCAGCAGTGAGCAGACAAACACTGAAGCTTTCTTT. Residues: CASSEQTNTEAFF.

The CDR3 is CAWTREGLNTEAFF. Here the CDR3 DNA reads TGTGCCTGGACCCGGGAGGGCTTGAACACTGAAGCTTTCTTT. This chain joins TRBV30 and TRBJ1-1, with no clear D. The CDR3 runs 14 residues. Germline CDR1 reads GTSNPN; CDR2 reads SVGIG (reference sequence). Trimming took 4 bases from V and 0 from J, leaving 12 bases between them. Together with reference TRBV30 and TRBJ1-1, the CDR3 gives the full variable domain: SQTIHQWPATLVQPVGSPLSLECTVEGTSNPNLYWYRQAAGRGLQLLFYSVGIGQISSEVPQNLSASRPQDRQFILSSKKLLLSDSGFYLCAWTREGLNTEAFFGQGTRLTVV.

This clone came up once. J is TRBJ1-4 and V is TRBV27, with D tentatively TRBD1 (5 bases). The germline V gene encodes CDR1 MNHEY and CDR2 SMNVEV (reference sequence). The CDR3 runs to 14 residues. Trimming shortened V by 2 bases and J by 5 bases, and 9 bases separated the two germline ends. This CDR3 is CASSLRGGNEKLFF. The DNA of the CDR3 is TGTGCCAGCAGTTTAAGGGGCGGCAATGAAAAACTGTTTTTT.

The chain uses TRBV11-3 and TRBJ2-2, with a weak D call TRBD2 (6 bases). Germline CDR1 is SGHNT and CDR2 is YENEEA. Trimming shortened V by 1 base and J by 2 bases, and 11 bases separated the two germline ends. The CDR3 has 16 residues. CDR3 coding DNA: TGTGCCAGCAGCTTAGGCTGGGACTCAAACACCGGGGAGCTGTTTTTT. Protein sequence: CASSLGWDSNTGELFF. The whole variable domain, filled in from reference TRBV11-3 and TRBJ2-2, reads EAGVVQSPRYKIIEKKQPVAFWCNPISGHNTLYWYLQNLGQGPELLIRYENEEAVDDSQLPKDRFSAERLKGVDSTLKIQPAELGDSAVYLCASSLGWDSNTGELFFGEGSRLTVL.

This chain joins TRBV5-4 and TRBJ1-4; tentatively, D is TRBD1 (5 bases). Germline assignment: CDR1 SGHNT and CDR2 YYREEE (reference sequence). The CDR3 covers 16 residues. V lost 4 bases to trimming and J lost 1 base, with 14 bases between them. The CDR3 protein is CASSGRDRGTNEKLFF. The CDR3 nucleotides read TGTGCCAGCAGCGGGAGGGACCGAGGAACTAATGAAAAACTGTTTTTT.

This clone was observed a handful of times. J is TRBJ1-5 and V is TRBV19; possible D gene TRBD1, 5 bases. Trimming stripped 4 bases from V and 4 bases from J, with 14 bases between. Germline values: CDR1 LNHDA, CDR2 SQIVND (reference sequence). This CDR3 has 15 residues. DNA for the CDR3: TGTGCCAGTAGTACGACGCCAGGGATGAATCAGCCCCAGCATTTT. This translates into CASSTTPGMNQPQHF. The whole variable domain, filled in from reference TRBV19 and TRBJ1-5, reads DGGITQSPKYLFRKEGQNVTLSCEQNLNHDAMYWYRQDPGQGLRLIYYSQIVNDFQKGDIAEGYSVSREKKESFPLTVTSAQKNPTAFYLCASSTTPGMNQPQHFGDGTRLSIL.

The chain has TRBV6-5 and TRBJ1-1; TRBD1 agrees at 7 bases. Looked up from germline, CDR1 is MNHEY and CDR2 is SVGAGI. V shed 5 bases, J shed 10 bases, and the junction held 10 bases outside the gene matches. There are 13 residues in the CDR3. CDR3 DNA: TGTGCCAGCAGTCCCCGGACAGGCTTGGGAGCTTTCTTT. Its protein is CASSPRTGLGAFF.

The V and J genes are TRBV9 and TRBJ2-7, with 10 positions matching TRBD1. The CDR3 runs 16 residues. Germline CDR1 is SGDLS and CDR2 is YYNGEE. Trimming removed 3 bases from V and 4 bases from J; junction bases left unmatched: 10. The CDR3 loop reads CASSAGSDRGYYEQYF. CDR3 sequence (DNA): TGTGCCAGCAGCGCGGGTTCGGACAGGGGGTATTACGAGCAGTACTTC.

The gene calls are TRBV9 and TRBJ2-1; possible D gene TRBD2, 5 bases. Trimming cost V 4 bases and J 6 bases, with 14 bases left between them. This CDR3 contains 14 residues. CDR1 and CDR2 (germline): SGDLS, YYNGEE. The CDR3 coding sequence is TGTGCCAGCAGCCCCGGGGAGTATCGCAATGAGCAGTTCTTC. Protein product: CASSPGEYRNEQFF.